The clone carrying this T cell receptor beta chain was observed at least ten times. Its target is not known. The source of the sample is a study of T cells in Graves' hyperthyroidism and ophthalmopathy. Overall study findings and caveats: The model forecast ophthalmopathy, anticipating it by a median approximately 7 months before onset.

Researchers defined stable Graves' hyperthyroidism as no ophthalmopathy progression within 18 months. Uncontrolled infection, other autoimmune disease, pregnancy or lactation led to exclusion. Researchers amplified the TCR beta CDR3 regions from RNA transcripts. With the HTBI primer set, the TCR CDR3 went through a first round of RT-PCR. TCRdb passed the multiplex PCR reads through MiXCR, listing each CDR3 protein once. The repertoire includes roughly 630,000 distinct CDR3 sequences, about 15% of them detected once, and around 6.6% sits in the top ten. The receptor was isolated from a woman younger than 45 with Graves' hyperthyroidism. What was sequenced was blood.

CDR3 protein: CASSYSSWGKGTEAFF. The CDR3 nucleotides read TGTGCCAGCAGTTATTCTAGTTGGGGGAAGGGCACTGAAGCTTTCTTT. The J gene is TRBJ1-1, the V gene TRBV6-1, with D perhaps matching TRBD1 (5 bases). Trimming removed 5 bases from V and 4 bases from J, with 20 bases in between. CDR1 MNHNS and CDR2 SASEGT come from the germline V gene. The CDR3 loop spans 16 amino acids.